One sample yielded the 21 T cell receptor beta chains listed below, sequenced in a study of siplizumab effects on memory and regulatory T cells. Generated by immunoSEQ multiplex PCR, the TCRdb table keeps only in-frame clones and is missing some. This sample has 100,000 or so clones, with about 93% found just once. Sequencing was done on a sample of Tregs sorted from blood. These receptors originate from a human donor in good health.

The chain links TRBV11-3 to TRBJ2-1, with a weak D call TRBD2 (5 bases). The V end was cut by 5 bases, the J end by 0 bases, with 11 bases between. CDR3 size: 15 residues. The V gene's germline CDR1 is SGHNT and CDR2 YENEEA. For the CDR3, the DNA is TGTGCCAGCAGCCCTCGGAGGAGCTCCTACAATGAGCAGTTCTTC. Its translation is CASSPRRSSYNEQFF.

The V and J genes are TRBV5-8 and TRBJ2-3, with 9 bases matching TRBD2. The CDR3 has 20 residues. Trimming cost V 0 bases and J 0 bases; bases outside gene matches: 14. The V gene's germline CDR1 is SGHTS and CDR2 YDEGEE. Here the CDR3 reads CASSLASLAGMRPSTDTQYF. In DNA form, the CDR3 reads TGTGCCAGCAGCTTGGCTTCACTAGCGGGCATGCGACCTAGCACAGATACGCAGTATTTT.

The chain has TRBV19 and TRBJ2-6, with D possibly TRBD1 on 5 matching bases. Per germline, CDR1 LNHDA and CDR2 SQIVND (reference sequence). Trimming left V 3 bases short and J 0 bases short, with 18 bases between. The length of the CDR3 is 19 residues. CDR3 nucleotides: TGTGCCAGTAGTATCCGGCGACAGAGCGTTAGCTCTGGGGCCAACGTCCTGACTTTC. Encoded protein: CASSIRRQSVSSGANVLTF.

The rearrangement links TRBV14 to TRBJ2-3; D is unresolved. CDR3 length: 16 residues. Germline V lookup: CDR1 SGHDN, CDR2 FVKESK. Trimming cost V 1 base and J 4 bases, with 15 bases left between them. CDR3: CASSQATVFGADTQYF. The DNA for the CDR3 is TGTGCCAGCAGCCAAGCTACAGTTTTTGGGGCAGATACGCAGTATTTT.

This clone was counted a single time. The CDR3 loop is CASREGAAGANVLTF. The CDR3 nucleotides read TGCGCCAGCAGGGAAGGGGCAGCTGGGGCCAACGTCCTGACTTTC. This rearrangement joins TRBV5-1 to TRBJ2-6, with D tentatively TRBD1 (5 bases). In germline, CDR1 is SGHRS, CDR2 YFSETQ. The CDR3 spans 15 residues. The V end was cut by 5 bases, the J end by 2 bases, with 11 bases between.

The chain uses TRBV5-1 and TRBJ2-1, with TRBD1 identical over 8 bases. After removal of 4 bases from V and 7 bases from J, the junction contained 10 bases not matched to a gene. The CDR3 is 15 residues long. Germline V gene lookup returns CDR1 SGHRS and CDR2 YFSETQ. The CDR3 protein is CASSLDGQGGNEQFF. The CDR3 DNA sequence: TGCGCCAGCAGCCTCGACGGACAGGGCGGGAATGAGCAGTTCTTC.

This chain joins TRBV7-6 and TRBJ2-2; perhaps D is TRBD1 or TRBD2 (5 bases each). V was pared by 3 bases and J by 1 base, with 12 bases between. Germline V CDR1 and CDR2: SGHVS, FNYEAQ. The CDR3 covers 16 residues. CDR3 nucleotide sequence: TGTGCCAGCAGCTTTTGGGGGAATGTGAACACCGGGGAGCTGTTTTTT. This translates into CASSFWGNVNTGELFF.

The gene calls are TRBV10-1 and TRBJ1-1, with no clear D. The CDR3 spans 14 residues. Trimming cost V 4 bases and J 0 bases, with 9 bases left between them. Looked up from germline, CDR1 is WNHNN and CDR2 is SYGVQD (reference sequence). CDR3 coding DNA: TGCGCCAGCAGTGCTGGGAGCTTGAACACTGAAGCTTTCTTT. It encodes CASSAGSLNTEAFF.

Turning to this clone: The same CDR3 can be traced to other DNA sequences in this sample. CDR3 residues: CSANRDFGYTF. The CDR3 DNA is TGCAGTGCTAACCGGGACTTTGGCTACACCTTC. The chain employs TRBV20-1 and TRBJ1-2; weak D call: TRBD1 (5 bases). This CDR3 comprises 11 residues. Trimming shortened V by 4 bases and J by 7 bases, and 10 bases separated the two germline ends. The germline CDR1 and CDR2 sequences are DFQATT and SNEGSKA (reference sequence).

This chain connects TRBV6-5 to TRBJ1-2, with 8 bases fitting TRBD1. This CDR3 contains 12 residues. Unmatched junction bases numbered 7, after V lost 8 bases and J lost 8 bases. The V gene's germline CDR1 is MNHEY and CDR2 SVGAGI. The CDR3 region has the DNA TGTGCCAGCGGTCAGGGGGCGTGGGGCTACACCTTC. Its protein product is CASGQGAWGYTF.

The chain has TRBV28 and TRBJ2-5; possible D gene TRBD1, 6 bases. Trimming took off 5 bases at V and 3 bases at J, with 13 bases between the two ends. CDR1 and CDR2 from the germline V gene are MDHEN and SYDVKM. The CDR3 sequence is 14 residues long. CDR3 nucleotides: TGTGCCAGCAGTCCCCTCAGGGGTAAAGAGACCCAGTACTTC. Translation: CASSPLRGKETQYF. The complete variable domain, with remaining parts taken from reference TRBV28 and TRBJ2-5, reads DVKVTQSSRYLVKRTGEKVFLECVQDMDHENMFWYRQDPGLGLRLIYFSYDVKMKEKGDIPEGYSVSREKKERFSLILESASTNQTSMYLCASSPLRGKETQYFGPGTRLLVL.

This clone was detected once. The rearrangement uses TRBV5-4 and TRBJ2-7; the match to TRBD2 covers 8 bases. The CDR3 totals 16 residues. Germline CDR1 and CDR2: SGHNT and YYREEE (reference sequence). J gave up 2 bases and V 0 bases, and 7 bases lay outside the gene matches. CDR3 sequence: CASSLALAGRTYEQYF. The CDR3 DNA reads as TGTGCCAGCAGCTTGGCGCTAGCGGGCCGAACCTACGAGCAGTACTTC.

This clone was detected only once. The CDR3 protein is CASSVVGGAPPGELFF. The CDR3 DNA follows: TGTGCCAGCAGCGTAGTTGGGGGGGCGCCCCCCGGGGAGCTGTTTTTT. V is TRBV9 and J is TRBJ2-2; D possibly corresponds to TRBD2 (7 bases). This CDR3 region has 16 residues. Deletions cut 0 bases from V and 6 bases from J, with 15 bases between. Germline CDR1 reads SGDLS; CDR2 reads YYNGEE. Together with reference TRBV9 and TRBJ2-2, the CDR3 gives the full variable domain: DSGVTQTPKHLITATGQRVTLRCSPRSGDLSVYWYQQSLDQGLQFLIQYYNGEERAKGNILERFSAQQFPDLHSELNLSSLELGDSALYFCASSVVGGAPPGELFFGEGSRLTVL.

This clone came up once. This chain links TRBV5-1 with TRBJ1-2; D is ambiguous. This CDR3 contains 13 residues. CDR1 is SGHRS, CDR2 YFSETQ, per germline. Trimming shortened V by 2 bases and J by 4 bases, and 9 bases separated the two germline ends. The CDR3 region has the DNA TGCGCCAGCAGCTTCCGGGCCCCCTATGGCTACACCTTC. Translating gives CASSFRAPYGYTF.

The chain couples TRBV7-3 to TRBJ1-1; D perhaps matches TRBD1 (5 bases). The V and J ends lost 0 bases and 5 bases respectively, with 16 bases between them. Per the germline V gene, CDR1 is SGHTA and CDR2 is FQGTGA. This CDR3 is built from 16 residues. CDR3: CASSLTSPGVRTEAFF. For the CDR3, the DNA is TGTGCCAGCAGCTTAACGAGTCCGGGGGTGAGGACTGAAGCTTTCTTT.

This chain's CDR3 is CSVSVPLKVNEQFF. The DNA of the CDR3 is TGCAGCGTCTCGGTCCCCCTCAAAGTTAATGAGCAGTTCTTC. The chain employs TRBV29-1 and TRBJ2-1; D gene uncertain. This CDR3 spans 14 amino acids. Germline-derived CDR1 and CDR2 are SQVTM and ANQGSEA. V lost 6 bases and J 7 bases, leaving 19 bases between the germline ends.

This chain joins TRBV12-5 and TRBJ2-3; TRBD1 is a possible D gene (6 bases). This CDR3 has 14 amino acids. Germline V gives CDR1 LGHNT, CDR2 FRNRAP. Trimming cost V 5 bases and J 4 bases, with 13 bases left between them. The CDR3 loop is CASGPGDFADTQYF. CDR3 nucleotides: TGTGCTAGTGGTCCAGGGGATTTTGCAGATACGCAGTATTTT.

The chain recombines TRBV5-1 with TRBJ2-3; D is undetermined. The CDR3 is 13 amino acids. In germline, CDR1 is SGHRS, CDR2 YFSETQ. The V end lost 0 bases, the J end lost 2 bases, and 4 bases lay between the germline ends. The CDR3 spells CASSLVVTDTQYF. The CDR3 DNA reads TGCGCCAGCAGCTTGGTGGTCACAGATACGCAGTATTTT. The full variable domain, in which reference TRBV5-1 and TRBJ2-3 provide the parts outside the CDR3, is KAGVTQTPRYLIKTRGQQVTLSCSPISGHRSVSWYQQTPGQGLQFLFEYFSETQRNKGNFPGRFSGRQFSNSRSEMNVSTLELGDSALYLCASSLVVTDTQYFGPGTRLTVL.

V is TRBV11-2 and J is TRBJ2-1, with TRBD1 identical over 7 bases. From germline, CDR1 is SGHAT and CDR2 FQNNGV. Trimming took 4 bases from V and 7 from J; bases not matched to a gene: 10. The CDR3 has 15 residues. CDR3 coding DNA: TGTGCCAGCAGCTCGAGACAGGGCCGAATAAATGAGCAGTTCTTC. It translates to CASSSRQGRINEQFF.

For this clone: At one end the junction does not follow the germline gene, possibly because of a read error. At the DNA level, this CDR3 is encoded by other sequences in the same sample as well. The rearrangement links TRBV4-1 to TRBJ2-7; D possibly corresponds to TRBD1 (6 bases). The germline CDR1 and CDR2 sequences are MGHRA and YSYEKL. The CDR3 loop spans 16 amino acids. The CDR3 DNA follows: TGTGCCAGCAGCCAGATCACGGACAGCCTTTATTACGAGCAGTACTTC. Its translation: CASSQITDSLYYEQYF.

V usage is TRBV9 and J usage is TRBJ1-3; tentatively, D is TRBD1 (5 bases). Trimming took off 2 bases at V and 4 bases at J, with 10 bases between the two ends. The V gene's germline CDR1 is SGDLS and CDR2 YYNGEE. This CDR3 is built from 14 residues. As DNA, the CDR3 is TGTGCCAGCAGCGTGAGGGGTACGGGAAACACCATATATTTT. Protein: CASSVRGTGNTIYF. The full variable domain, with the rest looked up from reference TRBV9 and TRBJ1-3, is DSGVTQTPKHLITATGQRVTLRCSPRSGDLSVYWYQQSLDQGLQFLIQYYNGEERAKGNILERFSAQQFPDLHSELNLSSLELGDSALYFCASSVRGTGNTIYFGEGSWLTVV.